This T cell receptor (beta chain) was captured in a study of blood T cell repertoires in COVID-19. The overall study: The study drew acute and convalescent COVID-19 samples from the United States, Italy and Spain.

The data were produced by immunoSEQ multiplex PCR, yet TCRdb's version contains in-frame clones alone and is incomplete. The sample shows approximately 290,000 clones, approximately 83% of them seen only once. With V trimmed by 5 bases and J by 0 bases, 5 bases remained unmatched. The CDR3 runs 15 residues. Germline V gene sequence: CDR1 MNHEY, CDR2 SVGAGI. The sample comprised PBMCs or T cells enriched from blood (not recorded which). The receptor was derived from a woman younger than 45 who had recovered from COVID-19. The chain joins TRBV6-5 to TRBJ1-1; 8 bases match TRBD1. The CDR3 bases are TGTGCCAGCAGTCTCAGACAGGGGCTGAACACTGAAGCTTTCTTT. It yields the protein CASSLRQGLNTEAFF.